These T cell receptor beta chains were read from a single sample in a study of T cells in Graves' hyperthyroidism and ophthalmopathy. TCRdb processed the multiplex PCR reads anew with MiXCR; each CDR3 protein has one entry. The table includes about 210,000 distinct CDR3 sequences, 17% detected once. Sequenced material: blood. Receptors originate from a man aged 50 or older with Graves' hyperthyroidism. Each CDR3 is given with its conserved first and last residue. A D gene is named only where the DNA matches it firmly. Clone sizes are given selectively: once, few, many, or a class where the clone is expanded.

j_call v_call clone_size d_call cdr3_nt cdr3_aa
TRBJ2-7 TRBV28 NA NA TGTGCCAGCAGTTTCCCCCTCGGGACCTCCTACGAGCAGTACTTC CASSFPLGTSYEQYF
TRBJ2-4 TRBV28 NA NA TGTGCCAGCAGCTTAGATTGGAGATCTCCGTACTTC CASSLDWRSPYF
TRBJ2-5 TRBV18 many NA TGTGCCAGCTCACGTCCACAGGGTCGCGAGACCCAGTACTTC CASSRPQGRETQYF
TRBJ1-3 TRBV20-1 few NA TGCAGTGCTACTTCCAGAGCTGGAAACACCATATATTTT CSATSRAGNTIYF
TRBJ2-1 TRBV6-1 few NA TGTGCCAGCAGTGGTACAGGGCAGGGATACAATGAGCAGTTCTTC CASSGTGQGYNEQFF
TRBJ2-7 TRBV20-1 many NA TGCAGTGCTAGAGATCCGGGATACGAGCAGTACTTC CSARDPGYEQYF
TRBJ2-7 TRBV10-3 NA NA TGTGCCATCAGTGCGACAGTAAGCTCCTACGAGCAGTACTTC CAISATVSSYEQYF
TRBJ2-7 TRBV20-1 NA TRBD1 TGCAGTGCTACCCTACAGGGGGCACGGCAGTACTTC CSATLQGARQYF
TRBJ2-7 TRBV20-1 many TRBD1 TGCAGTGCTTACCGGGACAGGGTGAGGTACGAGCAGTACTTC CSAYRDRVRYEQYF
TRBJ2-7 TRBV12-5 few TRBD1 TGTGCTAGTAGTTTGGGCCGACAGGGGCAGTACTTC CASSLGRQGQYF
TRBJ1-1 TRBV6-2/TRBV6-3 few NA TGTGCCAGCAGGCCGCAGGGGAGTTGGACTGAAGCTTTCTTT CASRPQGSWTEAFF
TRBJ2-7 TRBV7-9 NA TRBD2 TGTGCCAGCAGCTTATCGGCGGGGGGCGGGTACGAGCAGTACTTC CASSLSAGGGYEQYF
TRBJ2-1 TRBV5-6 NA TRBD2 TGTGCCAGCAGCTTCCACATACTAGCGGGAGGGCCGCGTTTTGAGCAGTTCTTC CASSFHILAGGPRFEQFF
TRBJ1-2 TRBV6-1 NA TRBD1 TGTGCCAGCGGACGGACAGGGATTAGCTATGGCTACACCTTC CASGRTGISYGYTF
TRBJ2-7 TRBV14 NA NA TGTGCCAGCAGCCAAGCGGCTACCAGTTTCTACGAGCAGTACTTC CASSQAATSFYEQYF
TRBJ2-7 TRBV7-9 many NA TGTGCCAGCAGCTTTGGGACGGCGACCTACGAGCAGTACTTC CASSFGTATYEQYF
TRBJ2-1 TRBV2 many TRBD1 TGTGCCAGCAGTGAAGGGGACAGGTTTGTATATGAGCAGTTCTTC CASSEGDRFVYEQFF
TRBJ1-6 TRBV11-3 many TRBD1 TGTGCCAGCAGTCCGAGAGGACAGGGCGGGAATTCACCCCTCCACTTT CASSPRGQGGNSPLHF
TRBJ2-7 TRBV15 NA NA TGTGCCACCAGCAGAGATGTGGGTCCCTACGAGCAGTACTTC CATSRDVGPYEQYF
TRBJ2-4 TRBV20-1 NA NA TGCAGTGCTAGCCCTATAGTAGCCAAAAACATTCAGTACTTC CSASPIVAKNIQYF